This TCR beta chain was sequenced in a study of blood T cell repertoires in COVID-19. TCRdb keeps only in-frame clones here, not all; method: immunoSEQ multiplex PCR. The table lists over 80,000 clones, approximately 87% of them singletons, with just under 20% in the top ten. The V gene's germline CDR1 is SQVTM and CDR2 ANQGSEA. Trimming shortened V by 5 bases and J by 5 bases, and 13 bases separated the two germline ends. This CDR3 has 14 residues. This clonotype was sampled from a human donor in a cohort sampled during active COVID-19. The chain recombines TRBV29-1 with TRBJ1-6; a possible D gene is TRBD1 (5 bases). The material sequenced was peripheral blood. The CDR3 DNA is TGCAGCGTTCGGGAGGGGCAGAATAATTCACCCCTCCACTTT. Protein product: CSVREGQNNSPLHF.